The 21 T cell receptor beta chains below all came from one sample that was sequenced in a study of blood T cell repertoires in COVID-19 (TCRdb year 2020). The receptor library was made with the immunoSEQ multiplex PCR assay. Imported from immuneACCESS, the table was reduced by TCRdb to in-frame sequences with V and J called. These copies leave out some clones; in studies compared against another copy, an unresolved V gene accounts for under half, and the cause of the remainder is not known. This sample comprises 150,000 or so clones, 70% to 85% of them detected only once. The ten largest clonotypes hold 3% to 3.5% of the sample. The material sequenced was peripheral blood. The receptor source for this set is an elderly woman with acute or convalescent COVID-19.

The rearrangement joins TRBV7-3 to TRBJ2-3; 9 bases match TRBD1. The CDR3 loop spans 16 amino acids. The J segment lost 2 bases and the V segment lost 4 bases, leaving 7 bases of the junction unmatched. The germline V gene encodes CDR1 SGHTA and CDR2 FQGTGA. CDR3 residues: CASSSPRDRDTDTQYF. CDR3 sequence (DNA): TGTGCCAGCAGCTCCCCTCGGGACAGGGACACAGATACGCAGTATTTT.

This chain joins TRBV6-5 and TRBJ1-1; D unresolved. From germline, CDR1 is MNHEY and CDR2 SVGAGI. The length of the CDR3 is 14 residues. The V end was cut by 6 bases, the J end by 0 bases, with 11 bases between. CDR3 region: CASRRGIMNTEAFF. The CDR3 DNA reads TGTGCCAGCAGAAGAGGGATCATGAACACTGAAGCTTTCTTT.

This chain joins TRBV5-1 and TRBJ2-3, with 10 bases that match TRBD2. Per germline, CDR1 SGHRS and CDR2 YFSETQ. Trimming removed 4 bases from V and 5 bases from J; junction bases left unmatched: 10. The CDR3 is 16 residues long. DNA of the CDR3: TGCGCCAGCAGCCGTCGACTAGCGGGTGGATTAGATACGCAGTATTTT. Translated: CASSRRLAGGLDTQYF.

The chain is built from TRBV7-6 and TRBJ1-2, with D possibly TRBD1 on 5 matching bases. This CDR3 has 14 residues. Trimming pared 3 bases from V and 4 bases from J, leaving 12 bases between. CDR1 and CDR2 from the germline V gene are SGHVS and FNYEAQ. CDR3: CASSLGHAGYGYTF. The CDR3 coding sequence is TGTGCCAGCAGCTTGGGGCACGCCGGCTATGGCTACACCTTC.

The chain employs TRBV27 and TRBJ2-1, with D maybe TRBD2 (6 bases). The germline CDR1 and CDR2 sequences are MNHEY and SMNVEV (reference sequence). The CDR3 is made up of 17 amino acids. V was cut by 3 bases and J by 4 bases, with 19 bases left in between. CDR3 DNA sequence: TGTGCCAGCAGTTTCCGTCGCGGGGCCCTGCCATACAATGAGCAGTTCTTC. This gives the protein CASSFRRGALPYNEQFF.

The chain uses TRBV18 and TRBJ1-5; the D gene is possibly TRBD1 (5 bases). This CDR3 is built from 16 residues. V lost 2 bases, J lost 3 bases, and 14 bases lay in between. The V gene's germline CDR1 is KGHSH and CDR2 LQKENI. Written as DNA, the CDR3 is TGTGCCAGCTCACCATCCCAAGAAGGGGTCAATCAGCCCCAGCATTTT. This gives the protein CASSPSQEGVNQPQHF.

The chain uses TRBV4-1 and TRBJ1-4; D is uncertain. Germline loops: CDR1 MGHRA, CDR2 YSYEKL. Trimming removed 1 base at V and 2 bases at J, with 8 bases between. The CDR3 totals 15 residues. CDR3 sequence reads: CASSQAGWTNEKLFF. Written as DNA, the CDR3 is TGCGCCAGCAGCCAAGCCGGGTGGACTAATGAAAAACTGTTTTTT.

The J gene is TRBJ1-2, the V gene TRBV27; tentatively, D is TRBD1 (6 bases). Germline-derived CDR1 and CDR2 are MNHEY and SMNVEV (reference sequence). The V and J ends lost 7 bases and 7 bases respectively, with 13 bases between them. This CDR3 comprises 12 residues. The CDR3 protein is CASTSQGLGYTF. In DNA form, the CDR3 reads TGTGCCAGCACCTCTCAGGGGCTTGGCTACACCTTC.

The J gene is TRBJ1-4, the V gene TRBV12-3 or TRBV12-4, with a weak D call TRBD1 (5 bases). This CDR3 has 13 amino acids. V gave up 6 bases and J gave up 7 bases, with 12 bases separating them. The CDR3 protein is CASSPGLGEKLFF. The CDR3, as DNA: TGTGCCAGCAGCCCAGGGTTGGGTGAAAAACTGTTTTTT.

The chain links TRBV3-1 (or the pseudogene TRBV3-2) to TRBJ2-1, with 7 bases fitting TRBD1. The CDR3 loop spans 14 amino acids. Germline CDR1 and CDR2: LGHDT and YNNKEL (reference sequence). Unmatched junction bases numbered 10, after V lost 4 bases and J lost 10 bases. In DNA, the CDR3 is TGTGCCAGCAGCCCCGCTGGGACAGCTTCGGAGCAGTTCTTC. Protein sequence: CASSPAGTASEQFF.

This chain joins TRBV5-1 and TRBJ1-2, with D possibly TRBD1 on 6 matching bases. Between the trimmed V and J ends, which lost 0 bases and 8 bases, there was a span of 14 bases. This CDR3 is 14 amino acids long. Per germline, CDR1 SGHRS and CDR2 YFSETQ. CDR3 coding DNA: TGCGCCAGCAGCTTGGGGCAGGGGATGGGAGGCTACACCTTC. Translated: CASSLGQGMGGYTF.

The chain recombines TRBV18 with TRBJ1-1; tentatively, D is TRBD1 (5 bases). Germline CDR1 reads KGHSH; CDR2 reads LQKENI. V lost 6 bases to trimming and J lost 0 bases, with 11 bases between them. The CDR3 length is 14 residues. The CDR3 is CASSPQGVNTEAFF. CDR3 coding DNA: TGTGCCAGCTCGCCTCAAGGGGTGAACACTGAAGCTTTCTTT.

This chain uses TRBV7-7 with TRBJ2-3; the match to TRBD2 covers 7 bases. The CDR3 is 15 residues long. CDR1 is SSHAT, CDR2 FNYEAQ, per germline (reference sequence). The junction had 6 bases not matched to a gene; V was cut back by 5 bases and J by 1 base. In DNA form, the CDR3 reads TGTGCCAGCAGCCCGGGGAGGGTTGGCACAGATACGCAGTATTTT. Protein: CASSPGRVGTDTQYF.

This chain connects TRBV12-5 to TRBJ2-2; D possibly corresponds to TRBD1 (6 bases). The CDR3 has 14 amino acids. The germline CDR1 and CDR2 sequences are LGHNT and FRNRAP. Trimming stripped 3 bases from V and 10 bases from J, with 15 bases between. The CDR3, as DNA: TGTGCTAGTGGTTTAACAGGGCGAACGGAGGAGCTGTTTTTT. Amino acid sequence: CASGLTGRTEELFF.

V and J are TRBV27 and TRBJ1-3; D unclear. Germline CDR1 reads MNHEY; CDR2 reads SMNVEV (reference sequence). The V end lost 5 bases, the J end lost 2 bases, and 16 bases lay between the germline ends. CDR3 length equals 16 residues. The CDR3 DNA follows: TGTGCCAGCAGTCGATCACACCGGGAAACTGGAAACACCATATATTTT. This gives the protein CASSRSHRETGNTIYF.

This clone was detected only a few times. The rearrangement uses TRBV11-2 and TRBJ1-4, with D uncertain. The CDR3 consists of 13 residues. V was shortened by 5 bases and J by 3 bases, with 7 bases between the two germline ends. CDR1 SGHAT and CDR2 FQNNGV come from the germline V gene. CDR3 loop: CASSRQPNEKLFF. CDR3 bases: TGTGCCAGCAGCCGACAACCTAATGAAAAACTGTTTTTT.

This chain joins TRBV11-1 and TRBJ1-1; D remains ambiguous. V lost 2 bases, J lost 3 bases, and 10 bases lay in between. CDR3 size: 14 residues. Germline assignment: CDR1 SGHAT and CDR2 FQDESV (reference sequence). CDR3 sequence: CASSLRHGDTEAFF. The CDR3 nucleotides read TGTGCCAGCAGCTTACGCCACGGGGACACTGAAGCTTTCTTT. The entire variable domain, with the rest obtained from reference TRBV11-1 and TRBJ1-1, is as follows: EAEVAQSPRYKITEKSQAVAFWCDPISGHATLYWYRQILGQGPELLVQFQDESVVDDSQLPKDRFSAERLKGVDSTLKIQPAELGDSAMYLCASSLRHGDTEAFFGQGTRLTVV.

The chain couples TRBV4-3 to TRBJ2-5; no reliable D call. Germline CDR1 and CDR2: LGHNA and YSLEER. Trimming took 10 bases from V and 0 from J, leaving 15 bases between them. The CDR3 has 14 amino acids. Here the CDR3 DNA reads TGCGCCAACCATCCAAATAACAACCAAGAGACCCAGTACTTC. Its translation: CANHPNNNQETQYF.

This clone has just a few counts. This chain links TRBV9 with TRBJ2-5; TRBD2 matches at 8 bases. In germline, CDR1 is SGDLS, CDR2 YYNGEE. This CDR3 is built from 10 residues. V lost 5 bases and J lost 12; bases outside the gene matches: 3. In DNA, the CDR3 is TGTGCCAGCAGGGCGGGGGGCGAGTACTTC. Amino acids: CASRAGGEYF.

V and J are TRBV6-5 and TRBJ1-2; D uncertain. Germline CDR1 MNHEY, CDR2 SVGAGI. V lost 11 bases, J lost 1 base, and 8 bases lay in between. The CDR3 runs 11 residues. The CDR3 spells CASGGNYGYTF. The CDR3 DNA is TGTGCCTCCGGTGGTAACTATGGCTACACCTTC.

This chain links TRBV19 with TRBJ1-3; 7 nucleotides agree with TRBD1. Germline V gene data show CDR1 as LNHDA and CDR2 as SQIVND (reference sequence). This CDR3 region has 17 residues. V lost 8 bases to trimming and J lost 0 bases; unmatched junction nucleotides: 13. CDR3 sequence: CASRRGQGVSSGNTIYF. CDR3 nucleotides: TGTGCCAGTCGGAGGGGCCAGGGGGTCTCCTCTGGAAACACCATATATTTT.